This T cell receptor (beta chain) was recovered during a study of OX40 agonist ivuxolimab in advanced cancers. Study at large: Patient treatment consisted of intravenous ivuxolimab administration every 2 weeks at 0.01 to 10 mg/kg.

CDR3 length: 11 residues. Germline V CDR1 and CDR2: ENHRY, SYGVKD. With 8 bases removed from V and 4 bases from J, the gap between germline ends came to 8 bases. Profiling relied on immunoSEQ multiplex PCR, and the TCRdb table lists in-frame clones only, not all of them. The table lists 10,000 to 15,000 clones, roughly 84% of them singletons. This clone was counted between two and nine times. Its antigen is as yet unknown. General study points: On average, CD8+ T cells showed a greater number of expanded clones than CD4+.

The receptor's source is an adult with an advanced solid tumor such as melanoma, head and neck, liver or kidney cancer. This chain links TRBV10-3 with TRBJ1-1, with D tentatively TRBD1 (5 bases). Sample: CD4+ or CD8+ T cells sorted from blood, taken in a trial of the OX40 agonist ivuxolimab. The CDR3 nucleotides are TGTGCCATCGGGGGGGGCACTGAAGCTTTCTTT. Translated: CAIGGGTEAFF.